This TCR beta chain was retrieved from a study of blood T cell repertoires in COVID-19. Whole-study context: T cells, B-cell-depleted T cells, or PBMCs supplied cDNA or gDNA.

Libraries were prepared by immunoSEQ multiplex PCR; TCRdb keeps only in-frame clonotypes and omits some of them. The sample holds a few hundred thousand clones, 82% seen once. The CDR3 is 15 residues long. The germline V gene has CDR1 MNHNS and CDR2 SASEGT. J gave up 6 bases and V 3 bases, and 9 bases lay outside the gene matches. This receptor was identified in a woman in her 70s with COVID-19, enrolled during active disease. The rearrangement uses TRBV6-1 and TRBJ2-5, with 8 bases matching TRBD1. Sequencing was performed on peripheral blood. The CDR3 here is CASSERTGLVKTQYF. In DNA form, the CDR3 reads TGTGCCAGCAGTGAGAGGACAGGGTTGGTGAAGACCCAGTACTTC.